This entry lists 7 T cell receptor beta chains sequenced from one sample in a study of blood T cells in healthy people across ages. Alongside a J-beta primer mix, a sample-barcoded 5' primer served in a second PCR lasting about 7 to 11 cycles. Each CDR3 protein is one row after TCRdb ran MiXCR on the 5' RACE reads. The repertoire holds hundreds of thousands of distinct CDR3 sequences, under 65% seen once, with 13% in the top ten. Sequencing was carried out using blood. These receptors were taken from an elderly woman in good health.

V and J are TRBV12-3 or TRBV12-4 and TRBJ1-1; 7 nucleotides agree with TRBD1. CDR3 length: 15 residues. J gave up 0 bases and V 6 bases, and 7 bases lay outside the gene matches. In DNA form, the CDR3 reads TGTGCCAGCAGCTACCGGGACAGCGTGAACACTGAAGCTTTCTTT. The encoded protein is CASSYRDSVNTEAFF.

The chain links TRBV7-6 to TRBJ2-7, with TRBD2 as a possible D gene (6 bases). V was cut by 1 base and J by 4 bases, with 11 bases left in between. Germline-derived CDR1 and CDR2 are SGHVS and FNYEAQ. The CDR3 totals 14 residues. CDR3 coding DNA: TGTGCCAGCAGCTTAGAGGAGGGCCGGTACGAGCAGTACTTC. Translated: CASSLEEGRYEQYF.

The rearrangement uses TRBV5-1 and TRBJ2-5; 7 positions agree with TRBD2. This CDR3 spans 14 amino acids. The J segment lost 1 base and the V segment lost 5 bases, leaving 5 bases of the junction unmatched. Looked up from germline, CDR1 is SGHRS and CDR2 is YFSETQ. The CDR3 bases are TGCGCCAGCAGAAACGGGAGGCGCCAAGAGACCCAGTACTTC. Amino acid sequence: CASRNGRRQETQYF. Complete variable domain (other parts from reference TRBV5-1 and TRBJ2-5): KAGVTQTPRYLIKTRGQQVTLSCSPISGHRSVSWYQQTPGQGLQFLFEYFSETQRNKGNFPGRFSGRQFSNSRSEMNVSTLELGDSALYLCASRNGRRQETQYFGPGTRLLVL.

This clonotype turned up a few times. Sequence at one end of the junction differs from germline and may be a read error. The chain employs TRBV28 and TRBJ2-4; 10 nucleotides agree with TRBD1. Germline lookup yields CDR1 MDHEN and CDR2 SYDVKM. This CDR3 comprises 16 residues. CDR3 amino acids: CAGSQTGGRAKNIQYF. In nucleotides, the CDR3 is TGTGCCGGCAGTCAGACAGGGGGCAGGGCCAAAAACATTCAGTACTTC. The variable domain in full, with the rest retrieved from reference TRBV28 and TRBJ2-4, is DVKVTQSSRYLVKRTGEKVFLECVQDMDHENMFWYRQDPGLGLRLIYFSYDVKMKEKGDIPEGYSVSREKKERFSLILESASTNQTSMYLCAGSQTGGRAKNIQYFGAGTRLSVL.

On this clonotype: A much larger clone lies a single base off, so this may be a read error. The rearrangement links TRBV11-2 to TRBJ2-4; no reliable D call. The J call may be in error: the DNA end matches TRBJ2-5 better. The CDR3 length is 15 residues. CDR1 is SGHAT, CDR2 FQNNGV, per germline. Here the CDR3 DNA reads TGTGCCAGCAACTTACTTGGGCTAGACCAAGAGACCCAGTACTTC. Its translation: CASNLLGLDQETQYF.

This CDR3 is CASRGQGERHEQFF. CDR3 DNA: TGTGCCAGCAGGGGACAGGGAGAAAGGCATGAGCAGTTCTTC. The rearrangement joins TRBV25-1 to TRBJ2-1, with 9 bases fitting TRBD1. Trimming cost V 6 bases and J 8 bases; bases outside gene matches: 8. Per the germline V gene, CDR1 is MGHDK and CDR2 is SYGVNS. This CDR3 contains 14 residues.

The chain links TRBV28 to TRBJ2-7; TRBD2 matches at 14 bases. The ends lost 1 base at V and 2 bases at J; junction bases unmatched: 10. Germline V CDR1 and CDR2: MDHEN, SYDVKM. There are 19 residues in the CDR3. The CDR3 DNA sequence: TGTGCCAGCAGTTTATACCTCGGGACTAGCGGGAGATTCACCTACGAGCAGTACTTC. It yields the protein CASSLYLGTSGRFTYEQYF.